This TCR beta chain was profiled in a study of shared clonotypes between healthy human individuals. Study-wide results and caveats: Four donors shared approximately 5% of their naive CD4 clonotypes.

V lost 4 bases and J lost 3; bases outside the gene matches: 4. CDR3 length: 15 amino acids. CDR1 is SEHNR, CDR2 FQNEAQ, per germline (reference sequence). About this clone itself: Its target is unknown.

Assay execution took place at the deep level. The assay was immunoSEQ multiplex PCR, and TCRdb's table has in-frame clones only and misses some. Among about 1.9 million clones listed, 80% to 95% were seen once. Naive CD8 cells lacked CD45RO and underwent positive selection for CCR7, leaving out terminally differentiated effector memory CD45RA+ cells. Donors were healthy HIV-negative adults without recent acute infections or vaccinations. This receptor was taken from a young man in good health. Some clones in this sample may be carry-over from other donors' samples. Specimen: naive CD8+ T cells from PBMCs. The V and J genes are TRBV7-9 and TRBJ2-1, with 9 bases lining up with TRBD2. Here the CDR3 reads CASSSSSGVYNEQFF. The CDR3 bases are TGTGCCAGCAGCTCCTCTAGCGGGGTCTACAATGAGCAGTTCTTC. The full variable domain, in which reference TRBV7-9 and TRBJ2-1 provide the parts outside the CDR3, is DTGVSQNPRHKITKRGQNVTFRCDPISEHNRLYWYRQTLGQGPEFLTYFQNEAQLEKSRLLSDRFSAERPKGSFSTLEIQRTEQGDSAMYLCASSSSSGVYNEQFFGPGTRLTVL.